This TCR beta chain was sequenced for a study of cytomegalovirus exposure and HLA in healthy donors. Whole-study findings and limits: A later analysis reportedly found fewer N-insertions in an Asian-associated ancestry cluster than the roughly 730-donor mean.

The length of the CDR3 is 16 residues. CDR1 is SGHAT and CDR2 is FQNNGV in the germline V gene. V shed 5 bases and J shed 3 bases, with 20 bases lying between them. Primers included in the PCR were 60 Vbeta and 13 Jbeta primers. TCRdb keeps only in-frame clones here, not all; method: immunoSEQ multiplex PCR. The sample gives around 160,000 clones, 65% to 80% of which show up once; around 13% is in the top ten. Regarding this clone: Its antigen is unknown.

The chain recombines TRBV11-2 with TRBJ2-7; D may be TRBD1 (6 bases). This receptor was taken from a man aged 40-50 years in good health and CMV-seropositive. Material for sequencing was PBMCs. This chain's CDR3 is CASSLRLPQGIYEQYF. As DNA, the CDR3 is TGTGCCAGCAGCCTCCGGCTCCCCCAGGGGATCTACGAGCAGTACTTC. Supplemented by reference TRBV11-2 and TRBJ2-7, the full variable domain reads EAGVAQSPRYKIIEKRQSVAFWCNPISGHATLYWYQQILGQGPKLLIQFQNNGVVDDSQLPKDRFSAERLKGVDSTLKIQPAKLEDSAVYLCASSLRLPQGIYEQYFGPGTRLTVT.